These 17 T cell receptor beta chains share one sample of origin, sequenced in a study of T cell repertoires in cytomegalovirus infection. TCRdb re-called the reads through MiXCR, storing one row per CDR3 protein. Among some 590,000 distinct CDR3 sequences listed, just under 40% were seen once. No antigen has been identified for these receptors. Here the sequenced sample was cultured PBMCs, taken from culture after CMV antigen stimulation. Receptors were obtained from a human donor in good health (CMV status not recorded). Some clones in this sample may be carry-over from other donors' samples.

A few counts support this clonotype. The chain links TRBV7-8 to TRBJ2-1, with a possible D match to TRBD2 (6 bases). V was shortened by 6 bases and J by 5 bases, with 11 bases between the two germline ends. The length of the CDR3 is 13 residues. Germline values: CDR1 SGHVS, CDR2 FQNEAQ. The CDR3 region is CASSRGRNNEQFF. As DNA, the CDR3 is TGTGCCAGCAGTCGGGGGAGAAACAATGAGCAGTTCTTC.

The CDR3 DNA reads as TGTGCCAGCAGCCTACTAATCTACGAGCAGTACTTC. Residues: CASSLLIYEQYF. The V gene is TRBV7-6, the J gene TRBJ2-7; D gene uncertain. The germline V gene has CDR1 SGHVS and CDR2 FNYEAQ. CDR3 length: 12 residues. Trimming cost V 5 bases and J 3 bases, with 8 bases left between them.

This clonotype has a handful of counts. The CDR3 protein is CASSPMPTSGREWDLNEQFF. The CDR3 DNA is TGTGCCAGCAGCCCCATGCCGACTAGCGGGAGGGAATGGGACCTCAATGAGCAGTTCTTC. This chain joins TRBV7-9 and TRBJ2-1, with 14 bases fitting TRBD2. Trimming at V came to 5 bases and at J to 6 bases, leaving 18 bases not matched to a gene. The germline V gene encodes CDR1 SEHNR and CDR2 FQNEAQ (reference sequence). The CDR3 length is 20 residues.

The chain carries TRBV18 and TRBJ1-1; D is uncertain. Germline assignment: CDR1 KGHSH and CDR2 LQKENI. This CDR3 is built from 12 residues. Trimming pared 3 bases from V and 4 bases from J, leaving 6 bases between. The CDR3 region is CASSPEGTEAFF. The CDR3 nucleotides read TGTGCCAGCTCACCGGAGGGCACTGAAGCTTTCTTT.

This clonotype was counted between two and nine times. The chain recombines TRBV7-9 with TRBJ2-1, with 7 bases aligning to TRBD2. V lost 5 bases to trimming and J lost 5 bases; unmatched junction nucleotides: 9. This CDR3 comprises 15 residues. Per germline, CDR1 SEHNR and CDR2 FQNEAQ (reference sequence). The CDR3 DNA follows: TGTGCCAGCAGCCGAGCGGGGACTAACAACAATGAGCAGTTCTTC. Encoded protein: CASSRAGTNNNEQFF. Using reference TRBV7-9 and TRBJ2-1 for the parts outside the CDR3, the full variable domain is DTGVSQNPRHKITKRGQNVTFRCDPISEHNRLYWYRQTLGQGPEFLTYFQNEAQLEKSRLLSDRFSAERPKGSFSTLEIQRTEQGDSAMYLCASSRAGTNNNEQFFGPGTRLTVL.

The chain couples TRBV11-2 to TRBJ2-1, with a weak D call TRBD2 (6 bases). There are 14 residues in the CDR3. Germline CDR1 and CDR2: SGHAT and FQNNGV. The V end was cut by 5 bases, the J end by 11 bases, with 19 bases between. The DNA for the CDR3 is TGTGCCAGCAGCACCGAACGGGGGAAGGATCAGCAGTTCTTC. It yields the protein CASSTERGKDQQFF.

This clonotype was detected only once. The chain recombines TRBV10-1 with TRBJ2-3; no clear D. The CDR3 consists of 15 residues. The V and J ends lost 0 bases and 3 bases respectively, with 10 bases between them. Germline-derived CDR1 and CDR2 are WNHNN and SYGVQD (reference sequence). The CDR3 bases are TGCGCCAGCAGTGAGTCGCCAGCGTCGACAGATACGCAGTATTTT. It translates to CASSESPASTDTQYF.

This chain links TRBV28 with TRBJ1-6; D gene ambiguous. The CDR3 extends over 16 amino acids. Trimming took 6 bases from V and 9 from J, leaving 21 bases between them. CDR1 and CDR2 from the germline V gene are MDHEN and SYDVKM. The CDR3 is CASSPRIGSLVSPLHF. The CDR3 DNA follows: TGTGCCAGCAGCCCACGAATCGGCAGTCTGGTTTCACCCCTCCACTTT.

The chain couples TRBV11-2 to TRBJ1-5; weak D call: TRBD1 (5 bases). The CDR3 is made up of 13 amino acids. The V gene lost 5 bases and the J gene lost 7 bases, with 12 bases spanning the gap. Germline CDR1 reads SGHAT; CDR2 reads FQNNGV. Here the CDR3 reads CASSPDGGQPQHF. The CDR3 coding sequence is TGTGCCAGCAGCCCAGATGGGGGGCAGCCCCAGCATTTT.

This clonotype was found a few times. V usage is TRBV7-2 and J usage is TRBJ1-6; D is undetermined. The length of the CDR3 is 15 residues. V lost 1 base, J lost 7 bases, and 11 bases lay in between. Germline values: CDR1 SGHTA, CDR2 FQGNSA. The CDR3 DNA is TGTGCCAGCAGCTTAGGGTCCCGGGAAAATTCACCCCTCCACTTT. Amino acids: CASSLGSRENSPLHF. Variable domain in full (rest from reference TRBV7-2 and TRBJ1-6): GAGVSQSPSNKVTEKGKDVELRCDPISGHTALYWYRQSLGQGLEFLIYFQGNSAPDKSGLPSDRFSAERTGGSVSTLTIQRTQQEDSAVYLCASSLGSRENSPLHFGNGTRLTVT.

This sequence joins TRBV20-1 and TRBJ2-3, with 7 bases lining up with TRBD1. The length of the CDR3 is 14 residues. V trimming: 3 bases; J trimming: 4 bases; junction bases outside the gene matches: 7. Germline V gene data show CDR1 as DFQATT and CDR2 as SNEGSKA (reference sequence). Written as DNA, the CDR3 is TGCAGTGCTAGCAGCGACAGGGAATCAGATACGCAGTATTTT. As protein: CSASSDRESDTQYF.

The sample holds a few counts of this clonotype. This sequence joins TRBV12-3 or TRBV12-4 and TRBJ2-3; 7 bases agree with TRBD1. Trimming took 6 bases from V and 3 from J; bases not matched to a gene: 9. The CDR3 covers 15 residues. CDR3 coding DNA: TGTGCCAGCAGCTCAGACAGGGAGAGAACAGATACGCAGTATTTT. Translated, it gives CASSSDRERTDTQYF.

The table lists this clonotype with a few counts. The J gene is TRBJ1-1, the V gene TRBV19; D ambiguous. The CDR3 has 15 amino acids. V gave up 4 bases and J gave up 4 bases, with 16 bases separating them. Germline V gene lookup returns CDR1 LNHDA and CDR2 SQIVND (reference sequence). CDR3 nucleotides: TGTGCCAGTAGTAGGAACTCTCTAACCCCCACTGAAGCTTTCTTT. Its protein product is CASSRNSLTPTEAFF.

This clonotype was detected only once. The CDR3 nucleotides are TGTGCCAGCAGCCAACTAGGACCCACTGAAGCTTTCTTT. Translated, it gives CASSQLGPTEAFF. The gene calls are TRBV7-2 and TRBJ1-1; D remains unclear. Trimming pared 5 bases from V and 4 bases from J, leaving 11 bases between. The CDR3 loop spans 13 amino acids. CDR1 is SGHTA and CDR2 is FQGNSA in the germline V gene.

This clonotype was seen a handful of times. CDR3 in DNA: TGTGCCAGCAGTGAAGTTGTGTTGGGCAGTAGCAATCAGCCCCAGCATTTT. This translates into CASSEVVLGSSNQPQHF. This chain connects TRBV6-1 to TRBJ1-5; D is ambiguous. The CDR3 sequence is 17 residues long. Germline CDR1 is MNHNS and CDR2 is SASEGT. The germline V and J ends were trimmed by 1 base and 0 bases, with 13 bases remaining between them.

The chain carries TRBV2 and TRBJ2-3; TRBD2 agrees at 11 bases. CDR3 length equals 15 residues. Losses at the gene ends were 2 bases for V and 3 bases for J; bases not matched to a gene: 1. Germline loops: CDR1 SNHLY, CDR2 FYNNEI. The CDR3 DNA sequence: TGTGCCAGCAGTGAATCTAGCGGGAGGACAGATACGCAGTATTTT. Translation: CASSESSGRTDTQYF.

The chain recombines TRBV7-2 with TRBJ1-4; 8 bases agree with TRBD1. Trimming at V came to 1 base and at J to 8 bases, leaving 3 bases not matched to a gene. This CDR3 is 14 amino acids long. Germline assignment: CDR1 SGHTA and CDR2 FQGNSA. CDR3 bases: TGTGCCAGCAGCTTAGTTCGGACAGGGGAAAAACTGTTTTTT. It codes for CASSLVRTGEKLFF.